This TCR beta chain was retrieved from a study of glioma-infiltrating T cells. Per the germline V gene, CDR1 is MDHEN and CDR2 is SYDVKM. Trimming removed 2 bases at V and 2 bases at J, with 4 bases between. This CDR3 has 12 residues. The iRepertoire nested amplicon-rescue multiplex PCR amplified TCR alpha and beta CDR3s from RNA. One-step reverse transcription and amplification started from approximately 100-400 ng of tissue mRNA or PBMC total RNA. Each CDR3 protein gets one entry after TCRdb re-called the multiplex PCR reads with MiXCR. The data show some 110,000 distinct CDR3 sequences, with around 23% seen just once and roughly 15% held by the top ten. Findings of the study overall: Very few CDR3 sequences were shared between tissue and blood. Above-expected tissue-blood divergence occurred in all gliomas, most in low-grade ones.

This clonotype appeared many times. Its antigen is currently unknown. Sequenced sample: glioma tissue, nonneoplastic brain tissue, or PBMCs (not recorded which). The chain recombines TRBV28 with TRBJ2-7; D is ambiguous. This clonotype was obtained from a human donor with low-grade glioma or glioblastoma, undergoing nonglioma brain surgery, or in good health (not recorded which). CDR3 bases: TGTGCCAGCAGTTTACTCCCCTACGAGCAGTACTTC. Its translation: CASSLLPYEQYF.